The rows below give T cell receptor beta chains drawn from one sample of a study of CD8+ T cells in alopecia areata. Measured with immunoSEQ multiplex PCR; TCRdb has only the in-frame clones, and not every one. The sample has about 42,000 clones, around three fifths seen once. The sequences come from CD8+ T cells sorted from blood, collected at week 4, from a patient treated with tofacitinib. Receptor source: a human donor with alopecia areata. CDR3s include the opening cysteine and the closing phenylalanine or tryptophan. Fields, in order: J gene, V gene, clone size, D gene, CDR3 protein, CDR3 DNA. A D gene is named only where the DNA matches it firmly. Only some rows state a clone size, as once, few, many or a class for expanded clones.

j_call: TRBJ2-1; v_call: TRBV11-1; clone_size: -; d_call: -; cdr3_aa: CASSLPRNEQFF; cdr3_nt: TGTGCCAGCAGCTTACCACGGAATGAGCAGTTCTTC
j_call: TRBJ1-1; v_call: TRBV4-1; clone_size: -; d_call: -; cdr3_aa: CASSQVVGGALRFVAFF; cdr3_nt: TGCGCCAGCAGCCAAGTTGTTGGGGGGGCGCTGAGGTTTGTGGCTTTCTTT
j_call: TRBJ2-7; v_call: TRBV29-1; clone_size: -; d_call: -; cdr3_aa: CSVEDQAGMGAVYEQYF; cdr3_nt: TGCAGCGTTGAAGATCAGGCAGGGATGGGTGCGGTGTACGAGCAGTACTTC
j_call: TRBJ2-7; v_call: TRBV27; clone_size: -; d_call: -; cdr3_aa: CASSLSGSNSYEQYF; cdr3_nt: TGTGCCAGCAGTTTAAGCGGCAGCAACTCCTACGAGCAGTACTTC
j_call: TRBJ1-4; v_call: TRBV25-1; clone_size: -; d_call: -; cdr3_aa: CASSEYRRNEKLFF; cdr3_nt: TGTGCCAGCAGTGAATACAGGCGGAATGAAAAACTGTTTTTT
j_call: TRBJ2-2; v_call: TRBV14; clone_size: few; d_call: TRBD1; cdr3_aa: CASSRGQGVGELFF; cdr3_nt: TGTGCCAGCAGCCGAGGACAGGGCGTCGGGGAGCTGTTTTTT
j_call: TRBJ2-3; v_call: TRBV27; clone_size: -; d_call: -; cdr3_aa: CASGLLGGDTQYF; cdr3_nt: TGTGCCAGCGGCTTACTGGGGGGAGATACGCAGTATTTT
j_call: TRBJ2-1; v_call: TRBV5-4; clone_size: -; d_call: TRBD2; cdr3_aa: CASSSLAGLRSYNEQFF; cdr3_nt: TGTGCCAGCAGCTCGTTAGCGGGACTACGATCCTACAATGAGCAGTTCTTC
j_call: TRBJ1-1; v_call: TRBV29-1; clone_size: -; d_call: -; cdr3_aa: CSVDKGTGAFF; cdr3_nt: TGCAGCGTTGATAAAGGGACTGGAGCTTTCTTT
j_call: TRBJ2-7; v_call: TRBV7-2; clone_size: -; d_call: -; cdr3_aa: CASSLDPRGPYEQYF; cdr3_nt: TGTGCCAGCAGCTTAGACCCCCGAGGCCCCTACGAGCAGTACTTC
j_call: TRBJ2-3; v_call: TRBV5-1; clone_size: -; d_call: -; cdr3_aa: CASSLDSPSTDTQYF; cdr3_nt: TGCGCCAGCAGCTTGGACAGTCCATCCACAGATACGCAGTATTTT
j_call: TRBJ2-7; v_call: TRBV6-6; clone_size: -; d_call: -; cdr3_aa: CASGLTVYEQYF; cdr3_nt: TGTGCCAGCGGGTTGACAGTCTACGAGCAGTACTTC
j_call: TRBJ2-2; v_call: TRBV2; clone_size: few; d_call: TRBD1; cdr3_aa: CARKTGQNTGELFF; cdr3_nt: TGTGCCAGGAAGACAGGGCAGAACACCGGGGAGCTGTTTTTT
j_call: TRBJ1-2; v_call: TRBV4-3; clone_size: -; d_call: TRBD1; cdr3_aa: CASSPSDRAGGYTF; cdr3_nt: TGCGCCAGCAGCCCATCGGACAGGGCTGGTGGCTACACCTTC
j_call: TRBJ1-1; v_call: TRBV30; clone_size: -; d_call: -; cdr3_aa: CAWSTGTVNTEAFF; cdr3_nt: TGTGCCTGGAGTACCGGGACGGTGAACACTGAAGCTTTCTTT
j_call: TRBJ2-3; v_call: TRBV19; clone_size: few; d_call: -; cdr3_aa: CASSITSITDTQYF; cdr3_nt: TGTGCCAGTAGTATAACTAGTATCACAGATACGCAGTATTTT
j_call: TRBJ2-1; v_call: TRBV30; clone_size: -; d_call: -; cdr3_aa: CAWSDTGLSINEQFF; cdr3_nt: TGTGCCTGGAGTGACACAGGGTTGTCAATAAATGAGCAGTTCTTC
j_call: TRBJ2-1; v_call: TRBV6-1; clone_size: -; d_call: -; cdr3_aa: CASSGGGQFSYNEQFF; cdr3_nt: TGTGCCAGCAGTGGGGGGGGACAGTTCTCCTACAATGAGCAGTTCTTC
j_call: TRBJ2-1; v_call: TRBV7-9; clone_size: -; d_call: -; cdr3_aa: CASSTSDEQFF; cdr3_nt: TGTGCCAGCAGCACTTCCGATGAGCAGTTCTTC
j_call: TRBJ2-2; v_call: TRBV7-9; clone_size: -; d_call: TRBD2; cdr3_aa: CASSPRTSGGDGELFF; cdr3_nt: TGTGCCAGCAGCCCCCGGACTAGCGGGGGGGACGGGGAGCTGTTTTTT